Described below is a single T cell receptor beta chain sequence and its context. The target of this receptor is not known. No much larger clonotype is one base removed from it; base qualities were not supplied. The data were taken from a study of CD8 T cells in ankylosing spondylitis (dated by TCRdb to 2017 to 2019). At the level of the whole study: T cell receptor beta repertoires were profiled in healthy donors and ankylosing spondylitis patients so that disease-linked TCR variants could be found. Peripheral blood was sampled, and synovial fluid was additionally collected from ankylosing spondylitis patients. The full study cohort was made up of over 20 ankylosing spondylitis patients and more than 90 healthy donors.

Findings and caveats that apply to the study as a whole: Some of the motif variants had been reported before in the synovial fluid and blood of reactive arthritis patients, a finding that suggests common disease-initiation mechanisms. Significant enrichment of the disease-linked clones was reported in matched synovial fluid samples from ankylosing spondylitis patients. A CD8+ phenotype was shown by the disease-linked clones, which were found at relatively low frequencies in peripheral blood. Blood from ankylosing spondylitis patients appeared to be characterized by a TCR beta motif composed of eight highly homologous amino acid variants.

Sequencing took place on an Illumina HiSeq 2500. TCR beta libraries were prepared by quantitative 5'-RACE with molecular barcodes. The study's own analysis went as follows. A new computational method based on a probabilistic model of VDJ rearrangement was used to identify disease-linked TCR variants. The public reads were quality trimmed at Q25 with fastp and then assembled into clones with MiXCR by TCRdb, keeping productive beta chains. Identical CDR3 proteins give one entry, which carries the most common genes and DNA. The V and J calls and clone size come from TCRdb's table, not from the authors' own analysis. A total of about 200,000 distinct CDR3 sequences appear in this sample, roughly 6.6% of them only once. Of the sample, approximately 15% is held by the ten largest clones. Sequenced: blood, either unsorted or a sorted T cell fraction (not recorded which). The sequence came from a male donor with ankylosing spondylitis.

The nucleotide sequence is TGCAGTGCTAGCAAGACTACTACATTCAATGAGCAGTTCTTC. Translated, this gives CSASKTTTFNEQFF. The sequence links TRBV20-1 to TRBJ2-1; a tentative D match to TRBD2 spans 5 bases. The CDR3 runs 14 amino acids, cysteine and phenylalanine included. The DNA shown is the 42-base CDR3, in frame from base 1. V drops 3 bases and J drops 6 bases, leaving 15 bases in between. As encoded in the germline V gene (reference sequence), CDR1 is DFQATT while CDR2 is SNEGSKA.